These 3 T cell receptor beta chains came from one sample sequenced in a study of shared clonotypes between healthy human individuals. Naive CD8 isolation took CD45RO-negative cells positively selected for CCR7 and excluded terminally differentiated effector memory CD45RA+ cells. Sequencing used immunoSEQ multiplex PCR; TCRdb keeps in-frame clones, though not all of them. The sample lists over 2 million clones; less than 95% were seen once. The sequenced sample was naive CD8+ T cells sorted from blood. These TCRs come from a man aged 18 to 29 in good health.

The V call is TRBV5-6, the J call TRBJ2-5; possible D gene TRBD2, 5 bases. Per germline, CDR1 SGHDT and CDR2 YYEEEE. The CDR3 has 15 residues. The V end was cut by 1 base, the J end by 1 base, with 11 bases between. The CDR3 protein is CASSLTPAGQETQYF. CDR3 bases: TGTGCCAGCAGCTTGACTCCGGCGGGCCAAGAGACCCAGTACTTC. The entire variable domain, with the rest obtained from reference TRBV5-6 and TRBJ2-5, is as follows: DAGVTQSPTHLIKTRGQQVTLRCSPKSGHDTVSWYQQALGQGPQFIFQYYEEEERQRGNFPDRFSGHQFPNYSSELNVNALLLGDSALYLCASSLTPAGQETQYFGPGTRLLVL.

V and J are TRBV6-1 and TRBJ1-5, with unresolved D. This CDR3 spans 16 amino acids. The germline V gene encodes CDR1 MNHNS and CDR2 SASEGT. V was pared by 1 base and J by 4 bases, with 14 bases between. CDR3 in DNA: TGTGCCAGCAGTGAAGGTTGGGGAATCGGTAATCAGCCCCAGCATTTT. The encoded protein is CASSEGWGIGNQPQHF.

The gene calls are TRBV30 and TRBJ2-5; 11 positions agree with TRBD1. Germline V CDR1 and CDR2: GTSNPN, SVGIG (reference sequence). Germline trimming cut 5 bases from V and 4 bases from J; bases unmatched to any gene: 6. The CDR3 consists of 14 residues. The CDR3 reads CAWEPGQGVETQYF. CDR3 nucleotide sequence: TGTGCCTGGGAACCGGGACAGGGGGTAGAGACCCAGTACTTC.